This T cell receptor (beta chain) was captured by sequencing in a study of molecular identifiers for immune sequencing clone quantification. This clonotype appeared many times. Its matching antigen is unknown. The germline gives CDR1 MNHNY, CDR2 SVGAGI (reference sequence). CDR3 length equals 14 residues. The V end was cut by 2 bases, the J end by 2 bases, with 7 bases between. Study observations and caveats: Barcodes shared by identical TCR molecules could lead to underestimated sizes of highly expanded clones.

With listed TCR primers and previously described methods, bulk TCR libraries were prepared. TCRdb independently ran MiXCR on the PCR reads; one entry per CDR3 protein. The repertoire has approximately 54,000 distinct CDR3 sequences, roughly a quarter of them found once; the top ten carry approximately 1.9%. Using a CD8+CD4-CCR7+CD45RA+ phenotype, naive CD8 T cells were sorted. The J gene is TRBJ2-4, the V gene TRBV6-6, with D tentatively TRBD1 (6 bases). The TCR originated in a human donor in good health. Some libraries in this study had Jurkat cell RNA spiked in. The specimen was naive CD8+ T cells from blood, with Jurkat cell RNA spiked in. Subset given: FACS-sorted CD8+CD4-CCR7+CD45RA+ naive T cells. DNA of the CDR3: TGTGCCAGCAGTTACAGGGGGTCCAAAAACATTCAGTACTTC. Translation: CASSYRGSKNIQYF.